The present TCR beta chain was sequenced within a study of blood T cell repertoires in COVID-19. Per the original methods: Amplifying reference gene primers gave estimates of nucleated cell counts. Assay: immunoSEQ multiplex PCR; the TCRdb copy retains only in-frame clones and omits some. From that table come the V and J calls and clone size; the DNA was used to work out D and trimming. The data show about 130,000 clones, about 79% seen once. Germline V CDR1 and CDR2: SGHTA, FQGNSA. The CDR3 has 18 residues. Germline trimming cut 2 bases from V and 5 bases from J; bases unmatched to any gene: 14. The cohort comprised adults aged about 18 to 100 years residing in under 25 US areas. The study counted Cohort 3 donors as recovered given two negative PCRs, clearance, or symptom resolution.

The chain recombines TRBV7-2 with TRBJ2-1; 8 bases match TRBD2. The clonotype comes from a man in his fifties or sixties who had recovered from COVID-19. The sequencing input was PBMCs or T cells enriched from blood (not recorded which). The CDR3 loop reads CASSLRLAKSLGDNEQFF. Written as DNA, the CDR3 is TGTGCCAGCAGCTTACGACTAGCGAAGTCTCTAGGGGACAATGAGCAGTTCTTC.